This TCR beta chain derives from a study of T cells in Graves' hyperthyroidism and ophthalmopathy. Study-wide results and caveats: Ophthalmopathy was told apart from stable hyperthyroidism by a 13 V-J model. The model anticipated ophthalmopathy a median about 6.5 months pre-onset. Most clonotypes expanded in the thyroid (above 0.001) were also present in blood.

Patients showing uncontrolled infection, other autoimmune disease, pregnancy or lactation were ineligible. Using RNA transcripts as the source, TCR beta CDR3 regions were amplified. First-round RT-PCR with HTBI primers amplified the TCR CDR3 region. MiXCR, applied by TCRdb to the multiplex PCR reads, yields one record per CDR3 protein. Of some 490,000 distinct CDR3 sequences in the sample, 20% to 25% were seen once. V lost 10 bases to trimming and J lost 0 bases; unmatched junction nucleotides: 7. Germline values: CDR1 ENHRY, CDR2 SYGVKD. This CDR3 is 14 amino acids long. At least ten counts were recorded for this clonotype. What it binds is unknown.

The clonotype comes from a woman aged 70-85 years with Graves' ophthalmopathy. The chain employs TRBV10-3 and TRBJ2-3, with 7 bases matching TRBD2. Sequenced input: blood. CDR3 sequence reads: CATQVSGSTDTQYF. The DNA of the CDR3 is TGTGCCACCCAAGTTAGCGGGAGCACAGATACGCAGTATTTT.